A selection of T cell receptor beta chains follows, all from one sample in a study of OX40 agonist ivuxolimab in advanced cancers. TCRdb's table, derived via immunoSEQ multiplex PCR, lists solely in-frame clones and lacks some. The sample contains around 64,000 clones, about four fifths of which appear only once. Sequencing used CD4+ or CD8+ T cells sorted from blood, obtained in a trial of the OX40 agonist ivuxolimab. The receptors stem from an adult with an advanced solid tumor such as melanoma, head and neck, liver or kidney cancer. The CDR3 runs from the conserved cysteine through the conserved F or W. Fields, in order: CDR3 length, J gene, clone size, V gene, D gene, CDR3 protein, CDR3 DNA. D genes are given only for firm matches. The size field is filled for only some rows; it gives once, few, many or a size class.

len: 15; j_gene: TRBJ1-3; abundance: .; v_gene: TRBV7-8; d_gene: .; CDR3aa: CASSLAPLGGNTIYF; CDR3nt: TGTGCCAGCAGCTTAGCCCCCTTAGGGGGAAACACCATATATTTT
len: 15; j_gene: TRBJ2-3; abundance: .; v_gene: TRBV6-6; d_gene: .; CDR3aa: CASSYFPPGLDTQYF; CDR3nt: TGTGCCAGCAGTTATTTCCCGCCGGGGCTGGATACGCAGTATTTT
len: 14; j_gene: TRBJ2-3; abundance: .; v_gene: TRBV5-1; d_gene: .; CDR3aa: CASSLEVTTDTQYF; CDR3nt: TGCGCCAGCAGCTTGGAAGTAACCACAGATACGCAGTATTTT
len: 15; j_gene: TRBJ1-1; abundance: .; v_gene: TRBV7-3; d_gene: .; CDR3aa: CASSPLGQGNTEAFF; CDR3nt: TGTGCCAGCAGCCCTCTGGGGCAGGGGAACACTGAAGCTTTCTTT
len: 17; j_gene: TRBJ2-2; abundance: .; v_gene: TRBV4-1; d_gene: TRBD2; CDR3aa: CASSPGTRIQNTGELFF; CDR3nt: TGCGCCAGCAGCCCCGGGACTAGGATCCAGAACACCGGGGAGCTGTTTTTT
len: 15; j_gene: TRBJ1-2; abundance: .; v_gene: TRBV9; d_gene: TRBD1; CDR3aa: CASSRRGRIDYGYTF; CDR3nt: TGTGCCAGCAGCCGTAGGGGGCGCATAGACTATGGCTACACCTTC
len: 15; j_gene: TRBJ1-1; abundance: .; v_gene: TRBV2; d_gene: .; CDR3aa: CASRGRESMNTEAFF; CDR3nt: TGTGCCAGCAGGGGCAGGGAGTCCATGAACACTGAAGCTTTCTTT
len: 16; j_gene: TRBJ2-3; abundance: .; v_gene: TRBV30; d_gene: .; CDR3aa: CAWSVLRGGSTDTQYF; CDR3nt: TGTGCCTGGAGTGTCCTTAGGGGGGGATCCACAGATACGCAGTATTTT
len: 11; j_gene: TRBJ2-1; abundance: .; v_gene: TRBV6-5; d_gene: .; CDR3aa: CASSGTYEQFF; CDR3nt: TGTGCCAGCAGTGGGACTTACGAGCAGTTCTTC
len: 16; j_gene: TRBJ2-5; abundance: .; v_gene: TRBV5-6; d_gene: TRBD2; CDR3aa: CASSLMSGDPQETQYF; CDR3nt: TGTGCCAGCAGCTTGATGAGCGGGGACCCCCAAGAGACCCAGTACTTC
len: 16; j_gene: TRBJ2-2; abundance: .; v_gene: TRBV11-2; d_gene: TRBD1; CDR3aa: CASSLVQGLNTGELFF; CDR3nt: TGTGCCAGCAGCTTAGTACAGGGGTTGAACACCGGGGAGCTGTTTTTT
len: 15; j_gene: TRBJ2-2; abundance: .; v_gene: TRBV6-5; d_gene: .; CDR3aa: CASSSTGGITGELFF; CDR3nt: TGTGCCAGCAGCTCAACAGGTGGGATCACCGGGGAGCTGTTTTTT
len: 14; j_gene: TRBJ2-7; abundance: .; v_gene: TRBV11-3; d_gene: .; CDR3aa: CASSQGLVSYEQYF; CDR3nt: TGTGCCAGCAGCCAAGGTCTAGTCTCCTACGAGCAGTACTTC
len: 15; j_gene: TRBJ1-6; abundance: few; v_gene: TRBV4-1; d_gene: TRBD1; CDR3aa: CASSQGTTGFSPLHF; CDR3nt: TGCGCCAGCAGCCAAGGTACGACAGGGTTCTCACCCCTCCACTTT
len: 15; j_gene: TRBJ1-1; abundance: few; v_gene: TRBV5-1; d_gene: TRBD1; CDR3aa: CASSSRDRAGTEAFF; CDR3nt: TGCGCCAGCAGCTCCCGGGACAGGGCCGGCACTGAAGCTTTCTTT
len: 15; j_gene: TRBJ2-1; abundance: .; v_gene: TRBV5-1; d_gene: TRBD1; CDR3aa: CASSLRDRYYNEQFF; CDR3nt: TGCGCCAGCAGCCTACGGGACAGGTATTATAATGAGCAGTTCTTC
len: 15; j_gene: TRBJ1-2; abundance: .; v_gene: TRBV28; d_gene: TRBD1; CDR3aa: CASRPYRGLNYGYTF; CDR3nt: TGTGCCAGCAGACCCTACAGGGGACTTAACTATGGCTACACCTTC
len: 19; j_gene: TRBJ2-3; abundance: once; v_gene: TRBV10-3; d_gene: TRBD2; CDR3aa: CAIRDRDRTTSGGSDTQYF; CDR3nt: TGTGCCATCAGAGACCGGGACAGAACGACTAGCGGGGGTTCCGATACGCAGTATTTT
len: 15; j_gene: TRBJ2-1; abundance: .; v_gene: TRBV15; d_gene: TRBD2; CDR3aa: CATSGTSGSYNEQFF; CDR3nt: TGTGCCACCAGCGGGACTAGCGGGAGTTACAATGAGCAGTTCTTC
len: 16; j_gene: TRBJ2-3; abundance: .; v_gene: TRBV10-3; d_gene: TRBD2; CDR3aa: CAISGLAGGPLDTQYF; CDR3nt: TGTGCCATCAGTGGACTAGCGGGAGGCCCCTTGGATACGCAGTATTTT
len: 11; j_gene: TRBJ1-2; abundance: .; v_gene: TRBV7-9; d_gene: .; CDR3aa: CASSLTYGYTF; CDR3nt: TGTGCCAGCAGCTTAACCTATGGCTACACCTTC
len: 14; j_gene: TRBJ2-3; abundance: .; v_gene: TRBV6-1; d_gene: TRBD2; CDR3aa: CASSEGLATDTQYF; CDR3nt: TGTGCCAGCAGTGAGGGACTAGCAACAGATACGCAGTATTTT
len: 14; j_gene: TRBJ1-5; abundance: once; v_gene: TRBV5-5; d_gene: TRBD1; CDR3aa: CASSLEGGDQPQHF; CDR3nt: TGTGCCAGCAGCTTGGAAGGGGGCGATCAGCCCCAGCATTTT
len: 14; j_gene: TRBJ2-3; abundance: .; v_gene: TRBV11-3; d_gene: TRBD2; CDR3aa: CASSSSGGTDTQYF; CDR3nt: TGTGCCAGCAGCTCCAGCGGGGGCACAGATACGCAGTATTTT
len: 12; j_gene: TRBJ1-2; abundance: .; v_gene: TRBV6-5; d_gene: .; CDR3aa: CASSERMGGYTF; CDR3nt: TGTGCCAGCAGTGAACGGATGGGCGGCTACACCTTC
len: 14; j_gene: TRBJ2-7; abundance: few; v_gene: TRBV19; d_gene: TRBD1; CDR3aa: CASSPWDRRDEQYF; CDR3nt: TGTGCCAGTAGTCCCTGGGACAGACGGGACGAGCAGTACTTC
len: 14; j_gene: TRBJ2-1; abundance: .; v_gene: TRBV6-4; d_gene: TRBD2; CDR3aa: CASSELAGYNEQFF; CDR3nt: TGTGCCAGCAGTGAACTAGCGGGGTACAATGAGCAGTTCTTC
len: 13; j_gene: TRBJ2-5; abundance: .; v_gene: TRBV7-3; d_gene: .; CDR3aa: CASSLGMQETQYF; CDR3nt: TGTGCCAGCAGCTTAGGGATGCAAGAGACCCAGTACTTC
len: 16; j_gene: TRBJ1-6; abundance: .; v_gene: TRBV19; d_gene: TRBD1; CDR3aa: CASRELSTGDNSPLHF; CDR3nt: TGTGCCAGTAGGGAACTCTCGACAGGGGACAATTCACCCCTCCACTTT
len: 13; j_gene: TRBJ2-7; abundance: .; v_gene: TRBV2; d_gene: TRBD2; CDR3aa: CASSDGRAGEQYF; CDR3nt: TGTGCCAGCAGTGACGGGAGGGCCGGAGAGCAGTACTTC
len: 13; j_gene: TRBJ2-3; abundance: .; v_gene: TRBV7-3; d_gene: .; CDR3aa: CASSPVSTDTQYF; CDR3nt: TGTGCCAGCAGCCCTGTTAGCACAGATACGCAGTATTTT
len: 13; j_gene: TRBJ1-5; abundance: .; v_gene: TRBV29-1; d_gene: .; CDR3aa: CSVAGQPFGPQHF; CDR3nt: TGCAGCGTTGCAGGTCAGCCTTTTGGGCCCCAGCATTTT
len: 12; j_gene: TRBJ2-5; abundance: .; v_gene: TRBV5-4; d_gene: .; CDR3aa: CASSQTPGGQYF; CDR3nt: TGTGCCAGCAGCCAGACCCCGGGTGGCCAGTACTTC
len: 16; j_gene: TRBJ1-1; abundance: once; v_gene: TRBV9; d_gene: .; CDR3aa: CASSVSSGFMNTEAFF; CDR3nt: TGTGCCAGCAGCGTCAGCTCGGGTTTCATGAACACTGAAGCTTTCTTT